This is a list of T cell receptor beta chains from one sample in a study of neurological immune-mediated disorders. TCRdb independently ran MiXCR on the 5' RACE reads; one entry per CDR3 protein. The profile shows under 45,000 distinct CDR3 sequences, approximately 15% of them singletons. Material: CD4+ T cells from blood. The receptors stem from a woman in her sixties with HTLV-1-associated myelopathy (HAM/TSP). Each CDR3 is given with its conserved first and last residue. A D gene is named only where the DNA matches it firmly. A clone size is listed for some rows: how often the clone was seen (once, few, many), or a class if it is expanded.

V: TRBV20-1; size: many; length: 15; D: NA; J: TRBJ1-1; DNA: TGCAGTGCTAGAGGGCCAGGATTGATTGGCACTGAAGCTTTCTTT; CDR3: CSARGPGLIGTEAFF
V: TRBV7-9; size: many; length: 15; D: NA; J: TRBJ1-4; DNA: TGTGCCACCGACGGGGGGATGGGGACTAATGAAAAACTGTTTTTT; CDR3: CATDGGMGTNEKLFF
V: TRBV7-2; size: NA; length: 15; D: TRBD2; J: TRBJ2-5; DNA: TGTGCCAGCATCTCCCGACTAGCGGTGGAAGAGACCCAGTACTTC; CDR3: CASISRLAVEETQYF
V: TRBV7-8; size: many; length: 17; D: NA; J: TRBJ2-6; DNA: TGTGCCAGCAGCTTACTTCGACTAAGCTCTGGGGCCAACGTCCTGACTTTC; CDR3: CASSLLRLSSGANVLTF
V: TRBV20-1; size: many; length: 12; D: NA; J: TRBJ1-2; DNA: TGCAGTGCCCATGAGTCGGGGCATGGCTACACCTTC; CDR3: CSAHESGHGYTF
V: TRBV9; size: many; length: 23; D: TRBD1; J: TRBJ2-1; DNA: TGTGCCAGCAGCGTAGAGATCGTCGCGACGGACCAGCTCCGGGACAGGGTCTACAATGAGCAGTTCTTC; CDR3: CASSVEIVATDQLRDRVYNEQFF
V: TRBV30; size: many; length: 15; D: TRBD2; J: TRBJ2-2; DNA: TGTGCCTGGACCAGACTAGCTGACGGCACCGGGGAGCTGTTTTTT; CDR3: CAWTRLADGTGELFF
V: TRBV5-1; size: many; length: 14; D: NA; J: TRBJ2-7; DNA: TGCGCCAGCAGCAACGACCGTAGCTCCTACGAGCAGTACTTC; CDR3: CASSNDRSSYEQYF
V: TRBV2; size: many; length: 13; D: NA; J: TRBJ1-1; DNA: TGTGCCAGCAGGGACAGTTTAAACACTGAAGCTTTCTTT; CDR3: CASRDSLNTEAFF
V: TRBV9; size: many; length: 14; D: NA; J: TRBJ2-3; DNA: TGTGCCAGCAGCCTAGAACGACGGCCAGATACGCAGTATTTT; CDR3: CASSLERRPDTQYF
V: TRBV5-1; size: many; length: 13; D: NA; J: TRBJ1-2; DNA: TGCGCCAGCACTCGTGGGGAAACGGGTGGCTACACCTTC; CDR3: CASTRGETGGYTF
V: TRBV5-6; size: many; length: 15; D: TRBD1; J: TRBJ2-5; DNA: TGTGCCAGCAGCTTGGCCACAGGGGCAGTGGAGACCCAGTACTTC; CDR3: CASSLATGAVETQYF
V: TRBV5-1; size: many; length: 19; D: TRBD2; J: TRBJ2-3; DNA: TGCGCCAGCAGCTTGGTCCCTAGGACTAGTCCTTTGTGGGGAGATACGCAGTATTTT; CDR3: CASSLVPRTSPLWGDTQYF
V: TRBV20-1; size: many; length: 12; D: NA; J: TRBJ1-1; DNA: TGCAGTGCTAGAAGCGGATACACTGAAGCTTTCTTT; CDR3: CSARSGYTEAFF
V: TRBV20-1; size: many; length: 13; D: NA; J: TRBJ1-1; DNA: TGCAGTGCTAGGGCGGAACCGAACACTGAAGCTTTCTTT; CDR3: CSARAEPNTEAFF
V: TRBV20-1; size: many; length: 13; D: TRBD1; J: TRBJ1-4; DNA: TGCAGTGCTGGGGACAGGGGAAATGAAAAACTGTTTTTT; CDR3: CSAGDRGNEKLFF
V: TRBV12-3/TRBV12-4; size: many; length: 14; D: NA; J: TRBJ1-6; DNA: TGTGCCAGCAGTTTCCAAGGGATGGTATCACCCCTCCACTTT; CDR3: CASSFQGMVSPLHF
V: TRBV29-1; size: medium-sized; length: 14; D: TRBD2; J: TRBJ2-3; DNA: TGCAGCGTGACCGGGGGGATTAGCACAGATACGCAGTATTTT; CDR3: CSVTGGISTDTQYF
V: TRBV11-2; size: many; length: 16; D: NA; J: TRBJ2-1; DNA: TGTGCCAGCAGACGCCCCGGGACAGTGGGGGGCAATGAGCAGTTCTTC; CDR3: CASRRPGTVGGNEQFF
V: TRBV5-1; size: many; length: 14; D: NA; J: TRBJ2-7; DNA: TGCGCCAGCAGCTTGGTCCTACAGGGTAACGAGCAGTACTTC; CDR3: CASSLVLQGNEQYF
V: TRBV18; size: many; length: 16; D: NA; J: TRBJ2-1; DNA: TGTGCCAGCTCATTTCGACAGGAGAGCTCCTACAATGAGCAGTTCTTC; CDR3: CASSFRQESSYNEQFF
V: TRBV7-6; size: many; length: 16; D: NA; J: TRBJ2-7; DNA: TGTGCCAGCAGCTTAGCTGGCAGGGGACCTCCCTACGAGCAGTACTTC; CDR3: CASSLAGRGPPYEQYF
V: TRBV5-1; size: many; length: 16; D: NA; J: TRBJ1-1; DNA: TGCGCCAGCAGCGCCCGAGCAGGGCCTGACGACACTGAAGCTTTCTTT; CDR3: CASSARAGPDDTEAFF
V: TRBV20-1; size: many; length: 14; D: NA; J: TRBJ1-6; DNA: TGCAGTGCTAGAGATTTAGGGGTTTTTTCACCCCTCCACTTT; CDR3: CSARDLGVFSPLHF
V: TRBV10-3; size: many; length: 14; D: NA; J: TRBJ1-2; DNA: TGTGCCATCAGTGAGTCAGGGGCGAGCTATGGCTACACCTTC; CDR3: CAISESGASYGYTF
V: TRBV5-1; size: many; length: 15; D: NA; J: TRBJ2-3; DNA: TGCGCCAGCAGCTTACCGGGCCGACCCAGGGATACGCAGTATTTT; CDR3: CASSLPGRPRDTQYF
V: TRBV20-1; size: many; length: 15; D: TRBD1; J: TRBJ2-7; DNA: TGCAGTGCTCCTTGGGATAGGGGGCAAAAGGACGAGCAGTACTTC; CDR3: CSAPWDRGQKDEQYF
V: TRBV7-2; size: many; length: 14; D: NA; J: TRBJ1-2; DNA: TGTGCCAGCAGCTTTACAGGGAGGGCGTATGGCTACACCTTC; CDR3: CASSFTGRAYGYTF
V: TRBV20-1; size: many; length: 12; D: NA; J: TRBJ2-1; DNA: TGCAGTGCTAACAGGGCCTACAATGAGCAGTTCTTC; CDR3: CSANRAYNEQFF
V: TRBV6-2/TRBV6-3; size: many; length: 12; D: NA; J: TRBJ2-7; DNA: TGTGCCAGCAGGCGACCTAACTACGAGCAGTACTTC; CDR3: CASRRPNYEQYF
V: TRBV3-1; size: many; length: 16; D: TRBD2; J: TRBJ2-5; DNA: TGTGCCAGCAGCCAGGACGTAGCGGGGGCAGGGGAGACCCAGTACTTC; CDR3: CASSQDVAGAGETQYF
V: TRBV5-1; size: many; length: 18; D: TRBD1; J: TRBJ2-6; DNA: TGCGCCAGCAGCTTGCAGGGACAGGTGTATTCTGGGGCCAACGTCCTGACTTTC; CDR3: CASSLQGQVYSGANVLTF
V: TRBV5-1; size: many; length: 15; D: NA; J: TRBJ1-6; DNA: TGCGCCAGCAGCTTGGTATCCGGGGCCAATTCACCCCTCCACTTT; CDR3: CASSLVSGANSPLHF
V: TRBV20-1; size: many; length: 14; D: NA; J: TRBJ1-5; DNA: TGCAGTGCTAGAGATAGGTTGGGTAATCAGCCCCAGCATTTT; CDR3: CSARDRLGNQPQHF
V: TRBV4-1; size: many; length: 16; D: TRBD2; J: TRBJ2-1; DNA: TGCGCCAGCAGCCAAGAGGGACTAGCGGGCGGCAATGAGCAGTTCTTC; CDR3: CASSQEGLAGGNEQFF
V: TRBV5-1; size: many; length: 15; D: TRBD1; J: TRBJ1-4; DNA: TGCGCCAGCAGTTCCGGGACAGCCGTTGAAGAAAAACTGTTTTTT; CDR3: CASSSGTAVEEKLFF
V: TRBV3-1; size: NA; length: 14; D: NA; J: TRBJ2-3; DNA: TGTGCCAGCAGCCAAGGGCTAGCTGGAGATACGCAGTATTTT; CDR3: CASSQGLAGDTQYF
V: TRBV5-6; size: many; length: 14; D: TRBD1; J: TRBJ1-2; DNA: TGTGCCAGCAGCTTGGGCGACAGGGGGAATGGCTACACCTTC; CDR3: CASSLGDRGNGYTF
V: TRBV21-1; size: many; length: 15; D: NA; J: TRBJ1-1; DNA: TGTGCCAGCAGCTTTCTCACAGGGGAAGCCACTGAAGCTTTCTTT; CDR3: CASSFLTGEATEAFF
V: TRBV20-1; size: many; length: 16; D: TRBD1; J: TRBJ1-5; DNA: TGCAGTGCTATCGGACAGGGGCCCTATAGCAATCAGCCCCAGCATTTT; CDR3: CSAIGQGPYSNQPQHF
V: TRBV20-1; size: many; length: 12; D: TRBD2; J: TRBJ2-7; DNA: TGCAGTGCCCAGACTAGCGGGGCCGAGCAGTACTTC; CDR3: CSAQTSGAEQYF
V: TRBV2; size: many; length: 16; D: TRBD2; J: TRBJ2-1; DNA: TGTGCCAGCACCTTTCCTCTAGCGGGGGGTGGGGATGAGCAGTTCTTC; CDR3: CASTFPLAGGGDEQFF
V: TRBV9; size: many; length: 16; D: NA; J: TRBJ2-7; DNA: TGTGCCAGCAGCTTAAATAGCCAGGCGAGCTCCTACGAGCAGTACTTC; CDR3: CASSLNSQASSYEQYF
V: TRBV6-5; size: many; length: 16; D: TRBD1; J: TRBJ2-7; DNA: TGTGCCAGCAGTTACCTCCCTTCACAGGGGACCTACGAGCAGTACTTC; CDR3: CASSYLPSQGTYEQYF
V: TRBV14; size: many; length: 16; D: NA; J: TRBJ2-5; DNA: TGTGCCAGCAGCCAATCATTGTCGGGCGGGACGGCGACCCAGTACTTC; CDR3: CASSQSLSGGTATQYF
V: TRBV7-8; size: many; length: 18; D: NA; J: TRBJ2-7; DNA: TGTGCCAGCAGCTTAGAACCAGGGACAAAATACTACTCCTACGAGCAGTACTTC; CDR3: CASSLEPGTKYYSYEQYF
V: TRBV4-1; size: few; length: 17; D: TRBD2; J: TRBJ2-3; DNA: TGCGCCAGCAGCCCACGTAGGACTAGCGGGGAGGCAGATACGCAGTATTTT; CDR3: CASSPRRTSGEADTQYF
V: TRBV5-1; size: many; length: 14; D: NA; J: TRBJ1-1; DNA: TGCGCCAGCAGCTTGGATGTGGGGTCTACTGAAGCTTTCTTT; CDR3: CASSLDVGSTEAFF
V: TRBV5-1; size: many; length: 16; D: NA; J: TRBJ1-4; DNA: TGCGCCAGCAGCCCCGACCCGACAGGATCGAATGAAAAACTGTTTTTT; CDR3: CASSPDPTGSNEKLFF
V: TRBV4-1; size: many; length: 16; D: TRBD1; J: TRBJ2-3; DNA: TGCGCCAGCAGCCCGGAATCGGGACAGGGCCCAGATACGCAGTATTTT; CDR3: CASSPESGQGPDTQYF
V: TRBV5-1; size: NA; length: 19; D: TRBD2; J: TRBJ2-1; DNA: TGCGCCAACAGCTTTTTCGCCCAGCGGGGGGCCGGGGGGTACAATAAGCAGTTCTTC; CDR3: CANSFFAQRGAGGYNKQFF
V: TRBV27; size: many; length: 22; D: TRBD1; J: TRBJ2-2; DNA: TGTGCCAGCAGCCAGTCGATTCCCGTCGGACAGGGCCCTAATACCAACACCGGGGAGCTGTTTTTT; CDR3: CASSQSIPVGQGPNTNTGELFF
V: TRBV5-1; size: many; length: 15; D: TRBD1; J: TRBJ2-7; DNA: TGCGCCAGCAGCCCAACTGACAGGGGATCCTACGAGCAGTACTTC; CDR3: CASSPTDRGSYEQYF